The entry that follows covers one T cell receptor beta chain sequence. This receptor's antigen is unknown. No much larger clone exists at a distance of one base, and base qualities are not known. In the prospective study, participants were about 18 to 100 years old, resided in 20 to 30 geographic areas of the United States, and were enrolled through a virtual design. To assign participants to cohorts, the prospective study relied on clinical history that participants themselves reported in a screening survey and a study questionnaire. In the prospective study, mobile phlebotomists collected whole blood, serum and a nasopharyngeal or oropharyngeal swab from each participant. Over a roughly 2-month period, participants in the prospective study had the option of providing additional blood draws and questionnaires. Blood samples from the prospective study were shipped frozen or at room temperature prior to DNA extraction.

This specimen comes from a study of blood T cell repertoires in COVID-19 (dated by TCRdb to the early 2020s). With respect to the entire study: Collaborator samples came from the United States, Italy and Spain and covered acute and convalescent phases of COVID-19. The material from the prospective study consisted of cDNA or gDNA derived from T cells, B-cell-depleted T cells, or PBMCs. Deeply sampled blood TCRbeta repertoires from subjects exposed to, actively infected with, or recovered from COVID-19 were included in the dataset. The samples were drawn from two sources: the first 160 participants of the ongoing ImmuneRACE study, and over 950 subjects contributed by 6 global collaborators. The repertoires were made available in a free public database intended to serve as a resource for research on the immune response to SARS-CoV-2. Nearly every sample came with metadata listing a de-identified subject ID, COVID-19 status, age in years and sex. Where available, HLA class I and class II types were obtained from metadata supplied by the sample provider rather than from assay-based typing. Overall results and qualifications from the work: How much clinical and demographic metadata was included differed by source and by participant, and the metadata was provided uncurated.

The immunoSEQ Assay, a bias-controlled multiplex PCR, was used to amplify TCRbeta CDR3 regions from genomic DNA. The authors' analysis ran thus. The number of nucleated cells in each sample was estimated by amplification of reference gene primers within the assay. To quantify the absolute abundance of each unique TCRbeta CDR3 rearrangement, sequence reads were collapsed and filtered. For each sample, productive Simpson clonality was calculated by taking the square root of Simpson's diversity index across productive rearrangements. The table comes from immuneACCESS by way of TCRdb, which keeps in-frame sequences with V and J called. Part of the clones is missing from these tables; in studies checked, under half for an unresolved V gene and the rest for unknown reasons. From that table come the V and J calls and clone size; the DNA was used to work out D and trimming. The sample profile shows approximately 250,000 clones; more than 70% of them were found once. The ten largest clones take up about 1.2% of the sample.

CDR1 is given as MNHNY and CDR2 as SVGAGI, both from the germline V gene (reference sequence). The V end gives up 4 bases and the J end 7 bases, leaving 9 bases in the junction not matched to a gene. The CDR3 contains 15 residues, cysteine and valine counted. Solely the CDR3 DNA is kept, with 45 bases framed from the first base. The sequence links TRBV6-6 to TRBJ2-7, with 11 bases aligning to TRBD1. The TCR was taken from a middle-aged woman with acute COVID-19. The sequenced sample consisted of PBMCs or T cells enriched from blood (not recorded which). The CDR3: CASSWRTGGAREQYV. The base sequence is TGTGCCAGCAGTTGGAGGACAGGGGGCGCGCGGGAGCAGTACGTC.